These 10 T cell receptor beta chains were all obtained from the same sample, sequenced in a study of a mutant IDH1 vaccine in newly diagnosed glioma. No cognate antigen is known for these TCRs. The time point denotes: week 5, during vaccination. Topical imiquimod accompanied each vaccine dose, which consisted of 300 ug of mutant IDH1 20-mer peptide. The method was immunoSEQ multiplex PCR; TCRdb's version includes in-frame clones alone and lacks a portion of them. The repertoire includes tens of thousands of clones, about 89% of them detected once, and over 15% sits in the top ten. The specimen comprised PBMCs, sampled from a glioma patient whose treatment included an IDH1 peptide vaccine. The receptors come from a man aged 18 to 30 with glioma.

The rearrangement links TRBV5-6 to TRBJ2-5; 7 bases map to TRBD2. The CDR3 loop spans 17 amino acids. CDR1 SGHDT and CDR2 YYEEEE come from the germline V gene. V was pared by 4 bases and J by 4 bases, with 16 bases of the junction left unmatched. The CDR3 sequence: CASSISLGGGPRETQYF. For the CDR3, the DNA is TGTGCCAGCAGCATTTCTCTTGGGGGAGGGCCCCGAGAGACCCAGTACTTC. Full variable domain (outside the CDR3, taken from reference TRBV5-6 and TRBJ2-5): DAGVTQSPTHLIKTRGQQVTLRCSPKSGHDTVSWYQQALGQGPQFIFQYYEEEERQRGNFPDRFSGHQFPNYSSELNVNALLLGDSALYLCASSISLGGGPRETQYFGPGTRLLVL.

This clone was counted between two and nine times. The chain couples TRBV30 to TRBJ2-1; 8 bases match TRBD2. The CDR3 is made up of 14 amino acids. Germline CDR1 GTSNPN, CDR2 SVGIG (reference sequence). The junction had 3 bases not matched to a gene; V was cut back by 5 bases and J by 0 bases. CDR3: CAWGGTSSYNEQFF. CDR3 DNA: TGTGCCTGGGGGGGGACTAGCTCCTACAATGAGCAGTTCTTC. The full variable domain, with the rest looked up from reference TRBV30 and TRBJ2-1, is SQTIHQWPATLVQPVGSPLSLECTVEGTSNPNLYWYRQAAGRGLQLLFYSVGIGQISSEVPQNLSASRPQDRQFILSSKKLLLSDSGFYLCAWGGTSSYNEQFFGPGTRLTVL.

The gene calls are TRBV4-3 and TRBJ1-3; D is unclear. V was pared by 8 bases and J by 3 bases, with 14 bases between. The CDR3 loop spans 14 amino acids. The V gene's germline CDR1 is LGHNA and CDR2 YSLEER. The CDR3 loop reads CASGEQIGGNTIYF. In nucleotides, the CDR3 is TGCGCCAGCGGAGAACAAATAGGTGGAAACACCATATATTTT.

V usage is TRBV5-5 and J usage is TRBJ1-2, with D unresolved. Germline CDR1 reads SGHKS; CDR2 reads YYEKEE (reference sequence). The CDR3 covers 11 residues. The V and J ends lost 4 bases and 5 bases respectively, with 6 bases between them. The CDR3 spells CASSETYGYTF. The CDR3 bases are TGTGCCAGCAGCGAAACATATGGCTACACCTTC.

CDR3 bases: TGTGCCAGCAGCTATCTAGAGACCCAGTACTTC. This gives the protein CASSYLETQYF. The chain joins TRBV6-6 to TRBJ2-5; no reliable D call. V was pared by 6 bases and J by 4 bases, with 6 bases between. Per germline, CDR1 MNHNY and CDR2 SVGAGI (reference sequence). This CDR3 comprises 11 residues.

The V and J genes are TRBV18 and TRBJ1-5, with a possible D match to TRBD1 (5 bases). The CDR3 spans 15 residues. V was clipped by 1 base and J by 8 bases, with 15 bases between them. Germline V lookup: CDR1 KGHSH, CDR2 LQKENI. The chain's CDR3 is CASSPQGDSEEPQHF. The CDR3 bases are TGTGCCAGCTCACCACAAGGGGATTCTGAGGAGCCCCAGCATTTT.

The chain employs TRBV30 and TRBJ2-7, with TRBD2 identical over 12 bases. The ends lost 4 bases at V and 6 bases at J; junction bases unmatched: 4. Germline-derived CDR1 and CDR2 are GTSNPN and SVGIG (reference sequence). The CDR3 consists of 13 residues. CDR3 bases: TGTGCCTGGAAGACTAGCGGGAGATCCGAGCAGTACTTC. Its protein product is CAWKTSGRSEQYF.

Points on this clone: At the DNA level, this CDR3 is encoded by other sequences in the same sample as well. The chain recombines TRBV2 with TRBJ2-2; the match to TRBD1 covers 9 bases. Trimming cost V 4 bases and J 6 bases; bases outside gene matches: 0. The length of the CDR3 is 13 residues. Per germline, CDR1 SNHLY and CDR2 FYNNEI. CDR3 residues: CASSGQGAGELFF. CDR3 nucleotides: TGTGCCAGCAGTGGACAGGGGGCCGGGGAGCTGTTTTTT.

This clone was observed a few times. The chain combines TRBV30 with TRBJ1-3; D is unclear. The CDR3 sequence is 14 residues long. CDR1 and CDR2 from the germline V gene are GTSNPN and SVGIG (reference sequence). Deletions cut 3 bases from V and 0 bases from J, with 9 bases between. DNA of the CDR3: TGTGCCTGGAGGGAACAGCTCTCTGGAAACACCATATATTTT. It specifies CAWREQLSGNTIYF. Supplemented by reference TRBV30 and TRBJ1-3, the full variable domain reads SQTIHQWPATLVQPVGSPLSLECTVEGTSNPNLYWYRQAAGRGLQLLFYSVGIGQISSEVPQNLSASRPQDRQFILSSKKLLLSDSGFYLCAWREQLSGNTIYFGEGSWLTVV.

The chain employs TRBV6-5 and TRBJ2-7; TRBD1 might be the D (6 bases). The germline gives CDR1 MNHEY, CDR2 SVGAGI. CDR3 length: 11 amino acids. Trimming left V 8 bases short and J 6 bases short, with 11 bases between. CDR3 in DNA: TGTGCCAGCGCCACAGGGAGCGAGCAGTACTTC. Translating it yields CASATGSEQYF.